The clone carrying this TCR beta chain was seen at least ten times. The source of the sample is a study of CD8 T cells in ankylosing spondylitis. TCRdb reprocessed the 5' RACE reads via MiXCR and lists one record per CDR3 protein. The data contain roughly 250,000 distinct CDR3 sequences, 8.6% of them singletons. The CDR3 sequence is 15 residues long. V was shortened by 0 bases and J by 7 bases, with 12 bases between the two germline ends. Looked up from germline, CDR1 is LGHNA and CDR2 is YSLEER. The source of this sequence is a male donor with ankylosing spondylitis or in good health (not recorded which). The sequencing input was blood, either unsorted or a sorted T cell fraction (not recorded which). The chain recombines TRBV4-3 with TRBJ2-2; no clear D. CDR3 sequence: CASSQDMIWSGELFF. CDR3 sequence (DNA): TGCGCCAGCAGCCAAGATATGATTTGGAGCGGGGAGCTGTTTTTT.